Shown below are 23 T cell receptor beta chains from a single sample sequenced in a study of glioma-infiltrating T cells. The iRepertoire nested amplicon-rescue multiplex PCR amplified TCR alpha and beta CDR3s from RNA. MiXCR, run by TCRdb on the multiplex PCR reads, gives a single entry per CDR3 protein. The table records around 350,000 distinct CDR3 sequences, roughly two fifths of them present only once. The material sequenced was glioma tissue, nonneoplastic brain tissue, or PBMCs (not recorded which). These receptors came from a human donor with low-grade glioma or glioblastoma, undergoing nonglioma brain surgery, or in good health (not recorded which).

J is TRBJ2-5 and V is TRBV6-2 or TRBV6-3, with 8 bases aligning to TRBD1. Trimming cost V 4 bases and J 5 bases; bases outside gene matches: 9. The CDR3 consists of 15 residues. Germline CDR1 MNHEY, CDR2 SVGEGT. CDR3 protein: CASSSPRTGSETQYF. The CDR3 nucleotides are TGTGCCAGCAGTTCCCCCCGGACAGGGTCCGAGACCCAGTACTTC.

This clonotype was detected only a few times. The rearrangement uses TRBV29-1 and TRBJ2-3, with D unresolved. The CDR3 has 14 amino acids. Germline CDR1 and CDR2: SQVTM and ANQGSEA. The germline V and J ends were trimmed by 8 bases and 2 bases, with 17 bases remaining between them. CDR3 sequence reads: CSTRNTGLTDTQYF. The CDR3 DNA reads as TGCAGCACCCGGAATACCGGGCTCACAGATACGCAGTATTTT.

In DNA, the CDR3 is TGTGCCAGCAGTTTTGCGGACCGTAATCAGCCCCAGCATTTT. Protein product: CASSFADRNQPQHF. V gene TRBV2 combines with J gene TRBJ1-5; no clear D gene. The CDR3 has 14 amino acids. Trimming stripped 5 bases from V and 4 bases from J, with 12 bases between. In germline, CDR1 is SNHLY, CDR2 FYNNEI. Variable domain in full (rest from reference TRBV2 and TRBJ1-5): EPEVTQTPSHQVTQMGQEVILRCVPISNHLYFYWYRQILGQKVEFLVSFYNNEISEKSEIFDDQFSVERPDGSNFTLKIRSTKLEDSAMYFCASSFADRNQPQHFGDGTRLSIL.

The rearrangement links TRBV9 to TRBJ2-1; tentatively, D is TRBD2 (5 bases). Germline V gene lookup returns CDR1 SGDLS and CDR2 YYNGEE. Trimming shortened V by 0 bases and J by 9 bases, and 7 bases separated the two germline ends. This CDR3 spans 12 amino acids. CDR3 in amino acids: CASSVGGGEQFF. The CDR3 DNA follows: TGTGCCAGCAGCGTAGGAGGAGGTGAGCAGTTCTTC. The entire variable domain, with the rest obtained from reference TRBV9 and TRBJ2-1, is as follows: DSGVTQTPKHLITATGQRVTLRCSPRSGDLSVYWYQQSLDQGLQFLIQYYNGEERAKGNILERFSAQQFPDLHSELNLSSLELGDSALYFCASSVGGGEQFFGPGTRLTVL.

Details on this clonotype: A much more abundant neighbour one base away suggests this may be a read error. The chain couples TRBV20-1 to TRBJ1-5; no definite D call. The CDR3 length is 13 residues. Trimming stripped 0 bases from V and 2 bases from J, with 5 bases between. From germline, CDR1 is DFQATT and CDR2 SNEGSKA (reference sequence). The CDR3 DNA is TGCAGTGCTAGAGACGGCGGCAATCAGCCCCAGCATTTT. Translated, it gives CSARDGGNQPQHF.

This clonotype was picked up many times. This chain joins TRBV10-3 and TRBJ2-7; D possibly corresponds to TRBD2 (5 bases). The CDR3 consists of 17 residues. Looked up from germline, CDR1 is ENHRY and CDR2 is SYGVKD. V was clipped by 0 bases and J by 0 bases, with 15 bases between them. This CDR3 is CAISESTGGLASYEQYF. CDR3 DNA sequence: TGTGCCATCAGTGAGTCGACGGGCGGGCTAGCCTCCTACGAGCAGTACTTC.

As regards this clonotype: Compared with germline, one end of the junction differs, possibly owing to a read error. The chain recombines TRBV7-2 with TRBJ2-7; D is uncertain. Germline V gene data show CDR1 as SGHTA and CDR2 as FQGNSA. The CDR3 spans 13 residues. CDR3 sequence reads: CANSKDPTLEQYF. CDR3 nucleotides: TGTGCCAACAGCAAAGACCCCACTCTCGAGCAGTACTTC.

The genes are TRBV2 and TRBJ2-3; TRBD2 agrees at 13 bases. V lost 6 bases to trimming and J lost 4 bases; unmatched junction nucleotides: 7. Germline V CDR1 and CDR2: SNHLY, FYNNEI. The length of the CDR3 is 16 residues. The CDR3 reads CASRRLAGGLADTQYF. The CDR3 DNA reads as TGTGCCAGCAGGAGACTAGCGGGAGGTTTGGCAGATACGCAGTATTTT.

The V gene is TRBV28, the J gene TRBJ2-2; 7 bases match TRBD2. J gave up 6 bases and V 2 bases, and 18 bases lay outside the gene matches. CDR1 MDHEN and CDR2 SYDVKM come from the germline V gene. The CDR3 totals 19 residues. The CDR3 loop is CASSLGSGLVSSSAGELFF. The CDR3, as DNA: TGTGCCAGCAGTTTAGGTAGCGGACTAGTCAGTTCTAGTGCCGGGGAGCTGTTTTTT.

This clonotype was seen at least ten times. DNA of the CDR3: TGTGCCAGCAGCCCGGTGTTGGGGACCCAGTACTTC. Translation: CASSPVLGTQYF. The chain combines TRBV28 with TRBJ2-5; D is unresolved. The CDR3 sequence is 12 residues long. The V gene lost 6 bases and the J gene lost 7 bases, with 12 bases spanning the gap. Germline V gene sequence: CDR1 MDHEN, CDR2 SYDVKM.

This clonotype was picked up a small number of times. V and J are TRBV7-3 and TRBJ2-3; the match to TRBD2 covers 10 bases. The CDR3 contains 14 residues. Germline-derived CDR1 and CDR2 are SGHTA and FQGTGA. V lost 4 bases to trimming and J lost 5 bases; unmatched junction nucleotides: 3. The CDR3 sequence is CASSSLAGLDTQYF. The DNA of the CDR3 is TGTGCCAGCAGCTCACTAGCGGGATTAGATACGCAGTATTTT.

This clonotype occurred once. This sequence may be a read error, since a much larger clone differs from it by one base. The chain employs TRBV2 and TRBJ2-3; either TRBD1 or TRBD2 may fit D (5 bases each). The CDR3 covers 13 residues. Germline-derived CDR1 and CDR2 are SNHLY and FYNNEI. CDR3 bases: TGTGGCAGCAGTTGGGACAGCACAGATACGCAGTATTTT. This sequence encodes CGSSWDSTDTQYF.

In this sample, this clonotype turned up a few times. The chain uses TRBV20-1 and TRBJ2-7; D not certain. V was trimmed by 0 bases and J by 3 bases, leaving 15 bases between them. Germline-derived CDR1 and CDR2 are DFQATT and SNEGSKA (reference sequence). The CDR3 runs to 15 residues. CDR3 DNA: TGCAGTGCTAGAGAATGGTCCAGCACTGGCTACGAGCAGTACTTC. This gives the protein CSAREWSSTGYEQYF.

J is TRBJ2-1 and V is TRBV6-1; D might be TRBD2 (6 bases). CDR1 is MNHNS, CDR2 SASEGT, per germline. The CDR3 is 13 amino acids. Trimming removed 7 bases at V and 7 bases at J, with 14 bases between. The CDR3 loop is CASIYTGLNEQFF. The CDR3 bases are TGTGCCAGCATTTACACGGGACTTAATGAGCAGTTCTTC.

On this clonotype itself: It may be a read error: a sequence one base away is much more abundant. The CDR3 does not end in the conserved phenylalanine or tryptophan, so this is likely a read error. V and J are TRBV6-6 and TRBJ2-3; D gene unclear. The V end was cut by 2 bases, the J end by 0 bases, with 12 bases between. Germline CDR1 MNHNY, CDR2 SVGAGI (reference sequence). CDR3 size: 16 residues. The CDR3 DNA sequence: TGTGCCAGCAGTTACGGCCAGCCCTACAGCACAGATACGCAGTATTTG. As protein: CASSYGQPYSTDTQYL.

The chain couples TRBV19 to TRBJ1-6; D ambiguous. This CDR3 is built from 14 residues. Trimming took off 0 bases at V and 9 bases at J, with 9 bases between the two ends. The germline CDR1 and CDR2 sequences are LNHDA and SQIVND (reference sequence). This CDR3 reads CASSIEVGGSPLHF. DNA for the CDR3: TGTGCCAGTAGTATAGAAGTCGGAGGTTCACCCCTCCACTTT.

J is TRBJ1-1 and V is TRBV15, with 11 nucleotides matching TRBD1. V shed 5 bases and J 4 bases; nucleotides not matched to a gene: 6. CDR1 and CDR2 (germline): LNHNV, YYDKDF (reference sequence). This CDR3 spans 15 amino acids. CDR3 sequence reads: CATSGGGTGGTEAFF. The CDR3 coding sequence is TGTGCCACCAGCGGGGGGGGGACAGGGGGCACTGAAGCTTTCTTT.

The V call is TRBV28, the J call TRBJ2-3, with 11 bases that match TRBD2. V shed 9 bases, J shed 2 bases, and the junction held 10 bases outside the gene matches. The CDR3 totals 16 residues. Germline V gene lookup returns CDR1 MDHEN and CDR2 SYDVKM. The CDR3 DNA follows: TGTGCCAGTAGTCCCCGACTAGCGGGACTCACAGATACGCAGTATTTT. Protein product: CASSPRLAGLTDTQYF.

This clonotype was seen many times. This CDR3 is CASSSFGLAQSTDTQYF. The CDR3 DNA sequence: TGTGCCAGCAGTTCGTTCGGACTAGCGCAGAGCACAGATACGCAGTATTTT. The chain recombines TRBV28 with TRBJ2-3, with 9 bases aligning to TRBD2. The length of the CDR3 is 17 residues. The germline V gene has CDR1 MDHEN and CDR2 SYDVKM. V dropped 4 bases and J dropped 0; count of bases not matched to a gene: 8.

The chain couples TRBV5-4 to TRBJ2-1; 7 positions agree with TRBD2. CDR3 size: 16 residues. From germline, CDR1 is SGHNT and CDR2 YYREEE (reference sequence). V dropped 5 bases and J dropped 4; count of bases not matched to a gene: 12. CDR3 bases: TGTGCCAGCAGTACTCAGCGGGAAGCCTCATACAATGAGCAGTTCTTC. Protein: CASSTQREASYNEQFF. Filled out from reference TRBV5-4 and TRBJ2-1, the complete variable domain reads ETGVTQSPTHLIKTRGQQVTLRCSSQSGHNTVSWYQQALGQGPQFIFQYYREEENGRGNFPPRFSGLQFPNYSSELNVNALELDDSALYLCASSTQREASYNEQFFGPGTRLTVL.

This clonotype has a count of ten or more. The V and J genes are TRBV6-1 and TRBJ1-2, with a weak D call TRBD1 (5 bases). The germline V gene has CDR1 MNHNS and CDR2 SASEGT. Trimming cost V 5 bases and J 3 bases, with 13 bases left between them. The CDR3 totals 14 residues. CDR3 nucleotides: TGTGCCAGCAGTCGGAGCAGGGAGGACTATGGCTACACCTTC. It codes for CASSRSREDYGYTF.

This clonotype was seen at least ten times. The J gene is TRBJ2-7, the V gene TRBV28, with D unresolved. V lost 1 base, J lost 1 base, and 8 bases lay in between. Germline CDR1 MDHEN, CDR2 SYDVKM. The CDR3 totals 14 residues. This chain's CDR3 is CASSLSGISYEQYF. CDR3 nucleotide sequence: TGTGCCAGCAGTTTATCTGGGATATCCTACGAGCAGTACTTC.

For the CDR3, the DNA is TGCAGTGCTAGAGACCCGGGTTCAGCCAAAAACATTCAGTACTTC. It is translated as CSARDPGSAKNIQYF. The V and J genes are TRBV20-1 and TRBJ2-4; D is unresolved. The V gene lost 0 bases and the J gene lost 0 bases, with 9 bases spanning the gap. Germline loops: CDR1 DFQATT, CDR2 SNEGSKA (reference sequence). This CDR3 has 15 amino acids.